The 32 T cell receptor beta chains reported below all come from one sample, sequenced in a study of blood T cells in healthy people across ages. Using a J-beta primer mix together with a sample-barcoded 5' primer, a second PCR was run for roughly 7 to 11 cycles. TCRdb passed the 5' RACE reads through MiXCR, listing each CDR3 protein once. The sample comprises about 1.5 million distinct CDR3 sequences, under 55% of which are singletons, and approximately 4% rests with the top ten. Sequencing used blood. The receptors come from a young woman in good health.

The CDR3 loop reads CASGRDNTEAFF. CDR3 nucleotide sequence: TGCGCCTCAGGGAGAGATAACACTGAAGCTTTCTTT. This sequence joins TRBV20-1 and TRBJ1-1; D possibly corresponds to TRBD1 (5 bases). This CDR3 comprises 12 residues. Looked up from germline, CDR1 is DFQATT and CDR2 is SNEGSKA (reference sequence).

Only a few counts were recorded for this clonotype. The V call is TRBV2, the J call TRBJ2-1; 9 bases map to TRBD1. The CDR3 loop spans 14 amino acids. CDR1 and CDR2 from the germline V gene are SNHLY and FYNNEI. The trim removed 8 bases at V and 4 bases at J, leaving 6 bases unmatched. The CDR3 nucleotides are TGTGCCAGCTCCGGGACAGGGAGTTACAATGAGCAGTTCTTC. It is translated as CASSGTGSYNEQFF. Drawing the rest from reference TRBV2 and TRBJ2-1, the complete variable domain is EPEVTQTPSHQVTQMGQEVILRCVPISNHLYFYWYRQILGQKVEFLVSFYNNEISEKSEIFDDQFSVERPDGSNFTLKIRSTKLEDSAMYFCASSGTGSYNEQFFGPGTRLTVL.

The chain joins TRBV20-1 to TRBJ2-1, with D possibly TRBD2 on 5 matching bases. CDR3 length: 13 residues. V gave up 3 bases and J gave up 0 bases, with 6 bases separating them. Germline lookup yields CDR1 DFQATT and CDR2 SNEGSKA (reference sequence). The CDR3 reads CSARSGSYNEQFF. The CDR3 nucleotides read TGCAGTGCTAGGAGCGGCTCCTACAATGAGCAGTTCTTC.

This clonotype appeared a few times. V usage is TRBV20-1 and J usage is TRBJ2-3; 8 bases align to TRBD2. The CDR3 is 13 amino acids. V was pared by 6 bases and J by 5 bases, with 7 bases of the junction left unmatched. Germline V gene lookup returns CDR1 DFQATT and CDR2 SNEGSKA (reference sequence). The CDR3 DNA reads TGCAGTGCCCAGCGGGAGCAGGGAGATACGCAGTATTTT. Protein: CSAQREQGDTQYF.

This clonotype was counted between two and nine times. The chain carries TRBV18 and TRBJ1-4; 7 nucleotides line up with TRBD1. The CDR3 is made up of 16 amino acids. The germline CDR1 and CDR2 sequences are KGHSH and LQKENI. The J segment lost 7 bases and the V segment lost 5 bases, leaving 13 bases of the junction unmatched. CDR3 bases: TGTGCCAGCTCATCCGGACAGGTTAAAAGTGGTGAAAAACTGTTTTTT. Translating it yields CASSSGQVKSGEKLFF.

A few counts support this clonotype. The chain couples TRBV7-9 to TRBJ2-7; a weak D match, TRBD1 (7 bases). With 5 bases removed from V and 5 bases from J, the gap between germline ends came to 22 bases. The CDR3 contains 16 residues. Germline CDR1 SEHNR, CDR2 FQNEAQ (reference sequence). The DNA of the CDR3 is TGTGCCAGCAGCCCGGGACAGCGGGCGTCCGCTGACGAGCAGTACTTC. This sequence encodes CASSPGQRASADEQYF.

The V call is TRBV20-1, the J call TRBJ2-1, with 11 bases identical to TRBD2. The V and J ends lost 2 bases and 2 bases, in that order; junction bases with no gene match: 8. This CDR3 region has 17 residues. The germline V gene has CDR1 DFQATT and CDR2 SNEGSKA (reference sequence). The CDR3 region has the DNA TGCAGTGCTAGACCTAGCGGGGGGTTACGGCCCTACAATGAGCAGTTCTTC. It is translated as CSARPSGGLRPYNEQFF.

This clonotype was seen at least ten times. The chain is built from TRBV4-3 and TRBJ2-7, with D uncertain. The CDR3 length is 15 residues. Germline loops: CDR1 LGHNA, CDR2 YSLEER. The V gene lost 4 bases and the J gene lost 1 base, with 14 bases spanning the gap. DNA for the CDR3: TGCGCCAGCAGCCCCCGAAGGGATGGATCCTACGAGCAGTACTTC. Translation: CASSPRRDGSYEQYF.

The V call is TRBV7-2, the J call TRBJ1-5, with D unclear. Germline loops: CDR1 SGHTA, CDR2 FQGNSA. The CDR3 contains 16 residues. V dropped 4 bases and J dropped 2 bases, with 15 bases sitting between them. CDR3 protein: CASSYSPPRGNQPQHF. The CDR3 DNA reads TGTGCCAGCAGCTATAGCCCCCCGAGGGGCAATCAGCCCCAGCATTTT.

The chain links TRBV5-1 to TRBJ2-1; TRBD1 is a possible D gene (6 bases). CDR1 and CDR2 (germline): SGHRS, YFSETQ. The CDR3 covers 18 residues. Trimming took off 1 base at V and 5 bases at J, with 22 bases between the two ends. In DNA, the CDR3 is TGCGCCAGCAGCTTGCTGGGGGCAAGGGATTATGGAAACAATGAGCAGTTCTTC. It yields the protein CASSLLGARDYGNNEQFF. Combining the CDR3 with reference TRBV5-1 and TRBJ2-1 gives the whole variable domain KAGVTQTPRYLIKTRGQQVTLSCSPISGHRSVSWYQQTPGQGLQFLFEYFSETQRNKGNFPGRFSGRQFSNSRSEMNVSTLELGDSALYLCASSLLGARDYGNNEQFFGPGTRLTVL.

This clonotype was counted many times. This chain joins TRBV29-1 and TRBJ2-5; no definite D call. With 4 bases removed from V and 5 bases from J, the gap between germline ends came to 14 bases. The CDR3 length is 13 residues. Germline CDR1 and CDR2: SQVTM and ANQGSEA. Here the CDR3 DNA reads TGCAGCGTTGGGCAGCTCCAGACGGAGACCCAGTACTTC. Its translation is CSVGQLQTETQYF.

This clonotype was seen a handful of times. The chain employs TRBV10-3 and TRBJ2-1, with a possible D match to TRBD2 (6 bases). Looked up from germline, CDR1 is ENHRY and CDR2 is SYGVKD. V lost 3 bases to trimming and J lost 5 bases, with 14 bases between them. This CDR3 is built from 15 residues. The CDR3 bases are TGTGCCATCAGTGAAAGGGCGGGGACGGACAATGAGCAGTTCTTC. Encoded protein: CAISERAGTDNEQFF.

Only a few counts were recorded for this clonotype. The DNA of the CDR3 is TGTGCCAGCAGCAAGAGGGGGAACTCTGGGGCCAACGTCCTGACTTTC. Protein product: CASSKRGNSGANVLTF. J is TRBJ2-6 and V is TRBV9, with D possibly being TRBD1 (6 bases). This CDR3 is built from 16 residues. CDR1 is SGDLS, CDR2 YYNGEE, per germline. V was shortened by 4 bases and J by 0 bases, with 11 bases between the two germline ends.

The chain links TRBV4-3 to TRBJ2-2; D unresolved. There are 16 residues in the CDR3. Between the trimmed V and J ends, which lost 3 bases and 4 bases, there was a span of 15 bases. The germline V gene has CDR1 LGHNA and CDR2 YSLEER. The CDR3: CASSQLTQAGTGELFF. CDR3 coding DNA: TGCGCCAGCAGCCAGTTGACTCAAGCCGGCACCGGGGAGCTGTTTTTT.

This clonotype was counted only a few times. The DNA for the CDR3 is TGTGCCAGCAGCACCACGACTGAAGCTTTCTTT. Amino acid sequence: CASSTTTEAFF. The V call is TRBV7-9, the J call TRBJ1-1; D is unclear. This CDR3 has 11 amino acids. Looked up from germline, CDR1 is SEHNR and CDR2 is FQNEAQ (reference sequence). With 5 bases removed from V and 5 bases from J, the gap between germline ends came to 6 bases.

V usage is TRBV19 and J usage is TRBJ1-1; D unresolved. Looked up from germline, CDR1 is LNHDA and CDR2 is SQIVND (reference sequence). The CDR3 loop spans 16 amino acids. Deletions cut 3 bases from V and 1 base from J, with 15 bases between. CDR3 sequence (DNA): TGTGCCAGTAGTATCGATCGGTCCGGGTCGAACACTGAAGCTTTCTTT. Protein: CASSIDRSGSNTEAFF.

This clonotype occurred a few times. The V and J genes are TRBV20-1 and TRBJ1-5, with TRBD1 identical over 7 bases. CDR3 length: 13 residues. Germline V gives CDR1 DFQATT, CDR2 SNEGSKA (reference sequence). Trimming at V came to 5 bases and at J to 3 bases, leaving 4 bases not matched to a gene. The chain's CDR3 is CSAGRGVNQPQHF. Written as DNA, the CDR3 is TGCAGTGCTGGCAGGGGGGTCAATCAGCCCCAGCATTTT.

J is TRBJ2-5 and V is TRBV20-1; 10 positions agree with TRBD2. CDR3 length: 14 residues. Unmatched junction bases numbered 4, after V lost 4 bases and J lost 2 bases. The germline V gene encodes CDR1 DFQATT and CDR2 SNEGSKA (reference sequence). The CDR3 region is CSATPAGGQETQYF. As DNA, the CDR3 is TGCAGTGCTACACCAGCGGGGGGGCAAGAGACCCAGTACTTC.

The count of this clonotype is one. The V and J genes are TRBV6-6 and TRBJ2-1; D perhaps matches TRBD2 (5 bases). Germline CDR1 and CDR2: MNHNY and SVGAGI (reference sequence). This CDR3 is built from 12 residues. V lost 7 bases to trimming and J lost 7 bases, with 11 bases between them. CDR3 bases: TGTGCCAGCATATCTAGCCCTAATGAGCAGTTCTTC. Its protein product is CASISSPNEQFF.

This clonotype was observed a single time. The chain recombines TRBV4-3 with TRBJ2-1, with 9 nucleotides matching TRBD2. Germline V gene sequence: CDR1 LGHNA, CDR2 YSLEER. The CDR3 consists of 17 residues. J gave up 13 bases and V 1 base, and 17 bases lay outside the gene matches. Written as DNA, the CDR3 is TGCGCCAGCAGCCAAGGCCCCCCGACTAGCGGACAAGAGACCCAGTTCTTC. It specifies CASSQGPPTSGQETQFF.

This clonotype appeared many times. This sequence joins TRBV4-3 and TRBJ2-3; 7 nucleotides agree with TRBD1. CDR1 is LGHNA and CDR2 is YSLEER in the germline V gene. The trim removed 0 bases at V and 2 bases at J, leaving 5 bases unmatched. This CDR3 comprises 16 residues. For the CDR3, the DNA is TGCGCCAGCAGCCAAGATACAGGGGTCCTCACAGATACGCAGTATTTT. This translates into CASSQDTGVLTDTQYF.

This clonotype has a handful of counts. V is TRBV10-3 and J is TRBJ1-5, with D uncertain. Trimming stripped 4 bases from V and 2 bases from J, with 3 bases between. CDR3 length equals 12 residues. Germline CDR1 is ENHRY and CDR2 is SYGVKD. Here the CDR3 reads CAISGGNQPQHF. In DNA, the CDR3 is TGTGCCATCAGTGGTGGCAATCAGCCCCAGCATTTT.

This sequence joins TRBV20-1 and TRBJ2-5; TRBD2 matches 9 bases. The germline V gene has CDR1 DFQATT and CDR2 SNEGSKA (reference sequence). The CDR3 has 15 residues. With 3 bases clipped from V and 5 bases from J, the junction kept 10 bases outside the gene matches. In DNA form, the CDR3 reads TGCAGTGCTAGTCAAGGCGGGGGGGCTTTGGAGACCCAGTACTTC. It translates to CSASQGGGALETQYF.

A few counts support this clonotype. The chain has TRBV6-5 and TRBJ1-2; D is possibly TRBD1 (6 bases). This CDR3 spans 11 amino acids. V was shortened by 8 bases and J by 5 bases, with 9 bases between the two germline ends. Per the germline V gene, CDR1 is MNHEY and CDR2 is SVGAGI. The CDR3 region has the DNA TGTGCCAGCGGACAGAGTTATGGCTACACCTTC. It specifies CASGQSYGYTF.

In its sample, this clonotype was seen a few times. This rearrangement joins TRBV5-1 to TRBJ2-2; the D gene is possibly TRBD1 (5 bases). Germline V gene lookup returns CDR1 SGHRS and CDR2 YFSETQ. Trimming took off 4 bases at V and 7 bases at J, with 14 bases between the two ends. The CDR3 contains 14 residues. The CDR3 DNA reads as TGCGCCAGCAGCACGGACACTTGGGGCGGGGAGCTGTTTTTT. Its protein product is CASSTDTWGGELFF.

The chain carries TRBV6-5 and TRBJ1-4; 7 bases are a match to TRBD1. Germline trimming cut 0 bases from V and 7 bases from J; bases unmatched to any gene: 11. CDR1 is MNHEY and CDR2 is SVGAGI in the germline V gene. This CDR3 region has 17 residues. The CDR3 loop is CASSYSSDRVGREKLFF. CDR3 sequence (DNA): TGTGCCAGCAGTTACTCGAGTGACAGGGTGGGGCGTGAAAAACTGTTTTTT.

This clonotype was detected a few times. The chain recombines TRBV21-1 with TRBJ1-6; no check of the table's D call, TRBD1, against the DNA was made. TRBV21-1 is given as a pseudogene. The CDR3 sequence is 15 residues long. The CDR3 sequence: CALRTGGPWDSPLHF. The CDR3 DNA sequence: TGTGCTTTGAGGACAGGGGGCCCTTGGGATTCACCCCTCCACTTT.

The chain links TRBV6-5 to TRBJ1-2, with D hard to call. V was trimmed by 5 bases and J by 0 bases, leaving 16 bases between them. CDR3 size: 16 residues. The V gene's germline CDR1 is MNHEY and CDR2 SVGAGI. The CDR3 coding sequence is TGTGCCAGCAGTCTGTGGGCGGCTGTTTCTAACTATGGCTACACCTTC. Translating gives CASSLWAAVSNYGYTF.

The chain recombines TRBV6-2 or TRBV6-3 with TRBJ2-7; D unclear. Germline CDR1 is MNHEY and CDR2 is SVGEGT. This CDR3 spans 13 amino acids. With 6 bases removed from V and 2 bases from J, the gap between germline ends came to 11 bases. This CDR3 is CASSDDSAYEQYF. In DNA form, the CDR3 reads TGTGCCAGCAGCGACGATAGTGCCTACGAGCAGTACTTC.

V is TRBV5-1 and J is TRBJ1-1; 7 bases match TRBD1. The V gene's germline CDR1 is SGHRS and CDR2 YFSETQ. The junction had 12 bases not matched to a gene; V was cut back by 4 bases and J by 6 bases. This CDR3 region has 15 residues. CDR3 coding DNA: TGCGCCAGCAGCGCCGTGCGAGGGGGCGCGGCTGAAGCTTTCTTT. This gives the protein CASSAVRGGAAEAFF.

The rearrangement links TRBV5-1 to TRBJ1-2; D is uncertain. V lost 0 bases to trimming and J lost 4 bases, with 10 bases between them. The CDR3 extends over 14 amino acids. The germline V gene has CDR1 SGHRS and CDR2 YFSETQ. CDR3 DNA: TGCGCCAGCAGCTTGGAAGCAGAGGGCTATGGCTACACCTTC. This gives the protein CASSLEAEGYGYTF.

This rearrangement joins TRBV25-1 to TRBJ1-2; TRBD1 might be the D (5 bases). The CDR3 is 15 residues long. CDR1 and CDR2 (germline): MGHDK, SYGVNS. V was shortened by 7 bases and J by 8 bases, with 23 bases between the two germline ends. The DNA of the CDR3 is TGTGCCAGCACCCAGGGAACTAGCTCGTTAGGCGGCTACACCTTC. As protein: CASTQGTSSLGGYTF.